The 11 T cell receptor beta chains reported below all come from one sample, sequenced in a study of cytomegalovirus exposure and HLA in healthy donors. Repertoires were generated with immunoSEQ multiplex PCR, while TCRdb's copy carries only in-frame clones and drops some. The sample contains 65,000 or so clones, 90% to 95% of which appear only once. Sequenced: PBMCs. All receptors come from a woman aged 18-29 years in good health and CMV-seronegative.

The V call is TRBV9, the J call TRBJ1-4; no reliable D call. Trimming pared 3 bases from V and 4 bases from J, leaving 7 bases between. The CDR3 length is 13 residues. Germline CDR1 and CDR2: SGDLS and YYNGEE. CDR3 region: CASSGELNEKLFF. CDR3 coding DNA: TGTGCCAGCAGCGGAGAGCTTAATGAAAAACTGTTTTTT.

The V and J genes are TRBV2 and TRBJ1-3, with 8 positions matching TRBD1. Germline lookup yields CDR1 SNHLY and CDR2 FYNNEI. Unmatched junction bases numbered 8, after V lost 6 bases and J lost 4 bases. CDR3 length: 15 amino acids. CDR3 DNA: TGTGCCAGCAGCGACAGGGGCGTATCAGGAAACACCATATATTTT. Protein sequence: CASSDRGVSGNTIYF.

This clone was counted a single time. This chain connects TRBV7-3 to TRBJ1-5; no clear D. This CDR3 has 16 residues. Per germline, CDR1 SGHTA and CDR2 FQGTGA. V lost 5 bases, J lost 4 bases, and 18 bases lay in between. In DNA form, the CDR3 reads TGTGCCAGCAGCCCCCCCGCAGGCCCCCTAAATCAGCCCCAGCATTTT. Its protein is CASSPPAGPLNQPQHF.

V and J are TRBV2 and TRBJ1-1; D is unclear. Looked up from germline, CDR1 is SNHLY and CDR2 is FYNNEI. Trimming cost V 1 base and J 12 bases, with 15 bases left between them. The CDR3 loop spans 13 amino acids. The CDR3 nucleotides read TGTGCCAGCAGTGAAGAATATAATGGTAGAACTTTCTTT. It translates to CASSEEYNGRTFF.

The chain uses TRBV11-3 and TRBJ1-2; tentatively, D is TRBD1 (6 bases). Germline CDR1 reads SGHNT; CDR2 reads YENEEA. The V gene lost 6 bases and the J gene lost 10 bases, with 21 bases spanning the gap. This CDR3 has 14 residues. For the CDR3, the DNA is TGTGCCAGCAGGCAAAGGGGGAACGGGGCATCCTACACCTTC. It codes for CASRQRGNGASYTF.

The gene calls are TRBV11-2 and TRBJ2-5; D unclear. There are 14 residues in the CDR3. V lost 1 base and J 6 bases, leaving 12 bases between the germline ends. Germline lookup yields CDR1 SGHAT and CDR2 FQNNGV. CDR3 sequence: CASSLGRSGKTQYF. DNA for the CDR3: TGTGCCAGCAGCTTAGGCAGGTCAGGAAAGACCCAGTACTTC.

The J gene is TRBJ1-2, the V gene TRBV4-1, with D tentatively TRBD1 (6 bases). Germline V gives CDR1 MGHRA, CDR2 YSYEKL. Trimming took 3 bases from V and 9 from J, leaving 17 bases between them. The CDR3 has 14 residues. The CDR3 sequence is CASSQGAGEVSYTF. CDR3 nucleotides: TGCGCCAGCAGCCAGGGCGCAGGGGAAGTAAGCTACACCTTC.

The gene calls are TRBV5-6 and TRBJ2-3; weak D call: TRBD1 (6 bases). This CDR3 is built from 15 residues. Trimming shortened V by 2 bases and J by 0 bases, and 10 bases separated the two germline ends. CDR1 and CDR2 from the germline V gene are SGHDT and YYEEEE. This CDR3 reads CASSLPGHSTDTQYF. Written as DNA, the CDR3 is TGTGCCAGCAGCTTACCGGGACATAGCACAGATACGCAGTATTTT.

The genes are TRBV19 and TRBJ1-5; D possibly corresponds to TRBD1 (6 bases). Germline V gene lookup returns CDR1 LNHDA and CDR2 SQIVND (reference sequence). This CDR3 has 17 residues. Trimming stripped 4 bases from V and 2 bases from J, with 18 bases between. CDR3 amino acids: CASSTFGRGFGNQPQHF. CDR3 nucleotides: TGTGCCAGTAGTACCTTTGGCAGGGGATTTGGCAATCAGCCCCAGCATTTT.

The rearrangement links TRBV18 to TRBJ2-7; 9 positions match TRBD1. This CDR3 is built from 14 residues. The J segment lost 2 bases and the V segment lost 3 bases, leaving 2 bases of the junction unmatched. Germline loops: CDR1 KGHSH, CDR2 LQKENI. CDR3 nucleotide sequence: TGTGCCAGCTCACCCGGGACAGGGCCCTACGAGCAGTACTTC. Residues: CASSPGTGPYEQYF. Supplemented by reference TRBV18 and TRBJ2-7, the full variable domain reads NAGVMQNPRHLVRRRGQEARLRCSPMKGHSHVYWYRQLPEEGLKFMVYLQKENIIDESGMPKERFSAEFPKEGPSILRIQQVVRGDSAAYFCASSPGTGPYEQYFGPGTRLTVT.

The gene calls are TRBV30 and TRBJ2-2; D is uncertain. Trimming left V 0 bases short and J 0 bases short, with 17 bases between. The CDR3 has 18 amino acids. The germline V gene encodes CDR1 GTSNPN and CDR2 SVGIG (reference sequence). The CDR3 loop is CAWSVGVYRRTNTGELFF. The CDR3 region has the DNA TGTGCCTGGAGTGTAGGCGTTTACAGACGGACGAACACCGGGGAGCTGTTTTTT.